The clone carrying this TCR beta chain was picked up a small number of times. This entry is derived from a study of cytomegalovirus exposure and HLA in healthy donors. The germline V gene encodes CDR1 MNHEY and CDR2 SVGAGI. This CDR3 comprises 14 residues. After removal of 11 bases from V and 3 bases from J, the junction contained 9 bases not matched to a gene. The donors gave bone marrow, and they were healthy. The PCR was carried out with 60 Vbeta primers and 13 Jbeta primers. The data were produced by immunoSEQ multiplex PCR, yet TCRdb's version contains in-frame clones alone and is incomplete. The sample lists about 220,000 clones; about 81% were seen once.

What was sequenced was PBMCs. The chain joins TRBV6-5 to TRBJ1-4, with 7 positions matching TRBD1. The TCR sequence derives from a man aged 40-49 years in good health and CMV-seropositive. The CDR3 here is CASGGGTANEKLFF. CDR3 coding DNA: TGTGCCTCTGGCGGTGGGACAGCTAATGAAAAACTGTTTTTT.